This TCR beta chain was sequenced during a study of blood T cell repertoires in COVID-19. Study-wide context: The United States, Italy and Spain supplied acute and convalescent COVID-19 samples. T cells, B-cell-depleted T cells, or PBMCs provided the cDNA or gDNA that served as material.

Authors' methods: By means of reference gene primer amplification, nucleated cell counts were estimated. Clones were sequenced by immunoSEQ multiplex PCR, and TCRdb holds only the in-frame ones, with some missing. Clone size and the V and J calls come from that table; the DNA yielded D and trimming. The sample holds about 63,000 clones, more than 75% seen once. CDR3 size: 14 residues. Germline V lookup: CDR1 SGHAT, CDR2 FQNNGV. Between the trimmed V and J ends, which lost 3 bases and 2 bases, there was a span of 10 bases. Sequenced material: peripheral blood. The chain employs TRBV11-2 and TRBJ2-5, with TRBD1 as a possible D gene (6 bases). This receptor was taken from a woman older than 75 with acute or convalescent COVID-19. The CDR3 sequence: CASSLGTGQETQYF. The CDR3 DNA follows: TGTGCCAGCAGCTTGGGAACAGGGCAAGAGACCCAGTACTTC.